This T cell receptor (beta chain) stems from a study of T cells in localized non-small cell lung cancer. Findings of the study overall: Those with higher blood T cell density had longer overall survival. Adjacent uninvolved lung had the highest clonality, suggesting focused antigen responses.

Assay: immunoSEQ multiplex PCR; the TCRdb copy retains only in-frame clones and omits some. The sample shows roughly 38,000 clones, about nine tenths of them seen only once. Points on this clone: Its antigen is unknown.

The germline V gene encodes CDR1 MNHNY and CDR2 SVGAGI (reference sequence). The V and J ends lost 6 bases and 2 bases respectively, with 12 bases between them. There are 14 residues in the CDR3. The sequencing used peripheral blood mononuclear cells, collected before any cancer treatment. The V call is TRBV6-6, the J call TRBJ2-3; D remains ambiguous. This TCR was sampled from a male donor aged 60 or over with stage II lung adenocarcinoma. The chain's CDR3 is CASSLLTFTDTQYF. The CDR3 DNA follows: TGTGCCAGCAGCCTGCTTACCTTCACAGATACGCAGTATTTT.